This entry concerns a single T cell receptor (beta chain). Its antigen is as yet unknown. Sequencing was performed with immunoSEQ multiplex PCR; in TCRdb, only in-frame clones are kept and a portion is missing. The sample gives about 160,000 clones, roughly 88% of which show up once; approximately 4.5% is in the top ten. Germline loops: CDR1 MNHEY, CDR2 SMNVEV (reference sequence). The CDR3 is 16 residues long. With 1 base removed from V and 1 base from J, the gap between germline ends came to 13 bases. This sample was included in a study of T cell responses to AZD1222 COVID-19 vaccine. Broader study findings: White British donors predominated, females outnumbered males, and clonal diversity was possibly underestimated. Repertoires were obtained solely post-peak T cell response. Only a handful of AZD1222 recipients were seropositive at baseline.

Analyses pooled second doses at about 4 or about 12 weeks. The specimen was peripheral blood, collected 28 days after the second AZD1222 dose. The sequence was collected from an adult who received the AZD1222 COVID-19 vaccine. J is TRBJ1-1 and V is TRBV27; maybe TRBD1 (6 bases). CDR3 sequence reads: CASSLFSSGQNTEAFF. CDR3 nucleotide sequence: TGTGCCAGCAGTTTATTCTCTTCGGGACAGAACACTGAAGCTTTCTTT.